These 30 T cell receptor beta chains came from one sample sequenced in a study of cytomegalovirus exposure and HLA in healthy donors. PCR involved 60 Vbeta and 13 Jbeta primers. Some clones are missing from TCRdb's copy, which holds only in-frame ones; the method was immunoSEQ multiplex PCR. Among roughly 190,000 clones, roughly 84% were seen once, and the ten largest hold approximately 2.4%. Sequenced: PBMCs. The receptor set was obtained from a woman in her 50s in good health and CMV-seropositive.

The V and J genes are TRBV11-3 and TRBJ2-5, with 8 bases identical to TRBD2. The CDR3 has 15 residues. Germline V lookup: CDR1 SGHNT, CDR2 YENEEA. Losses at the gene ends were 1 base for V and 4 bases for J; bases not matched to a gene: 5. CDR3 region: CASSLAGGAAETQYF. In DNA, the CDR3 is TGTGCCAGCAGCTTAGCCGGGGGGGCCGCAGAGACCCAGTACTTC.

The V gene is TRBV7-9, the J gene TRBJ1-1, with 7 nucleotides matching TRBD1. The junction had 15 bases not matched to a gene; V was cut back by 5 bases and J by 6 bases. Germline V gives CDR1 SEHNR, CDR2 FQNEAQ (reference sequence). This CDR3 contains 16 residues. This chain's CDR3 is CASSEITGVLTPEAFF. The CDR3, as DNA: TGTGCCAGCAGCGAAATAACAGGGGTCCTTACGCCTGAAGCTTTCTTT.

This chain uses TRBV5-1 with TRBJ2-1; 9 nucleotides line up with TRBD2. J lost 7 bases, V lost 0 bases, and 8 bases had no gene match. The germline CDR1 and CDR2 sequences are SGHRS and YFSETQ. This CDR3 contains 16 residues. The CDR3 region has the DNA TGCGCCAGCAGCTTGGAGGGGCGGGGGGGCCGGAATGAGCAGTTCTTC. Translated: CASSLEGRGGRNEQFF.

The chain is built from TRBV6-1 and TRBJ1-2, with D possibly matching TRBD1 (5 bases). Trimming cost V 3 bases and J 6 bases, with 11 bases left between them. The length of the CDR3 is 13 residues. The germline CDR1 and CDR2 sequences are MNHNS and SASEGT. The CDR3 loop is CASSEWQGDGYTF. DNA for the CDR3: TGTGCCAGCAGTGAGTGGCAGGGCGATGGCTACACCTTC.

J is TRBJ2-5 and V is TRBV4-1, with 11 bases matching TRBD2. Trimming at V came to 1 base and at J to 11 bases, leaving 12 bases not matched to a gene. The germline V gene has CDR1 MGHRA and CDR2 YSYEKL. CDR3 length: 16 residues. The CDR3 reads CASSQGPSGGPFEQYF. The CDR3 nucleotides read TGCGCCAGCAGCCAAGGGCCTAGCGGGGGGCCTTTTGAGCAGTACTTC.

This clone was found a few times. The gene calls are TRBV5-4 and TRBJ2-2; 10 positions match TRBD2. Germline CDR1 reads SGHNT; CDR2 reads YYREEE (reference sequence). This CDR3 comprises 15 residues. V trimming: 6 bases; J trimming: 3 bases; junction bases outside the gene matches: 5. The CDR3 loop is CASTIGTSDTGELFF. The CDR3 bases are TGTGCCAGCACCATAGGGACTAGCGACACCGGGGAGCTGTTTTTT.

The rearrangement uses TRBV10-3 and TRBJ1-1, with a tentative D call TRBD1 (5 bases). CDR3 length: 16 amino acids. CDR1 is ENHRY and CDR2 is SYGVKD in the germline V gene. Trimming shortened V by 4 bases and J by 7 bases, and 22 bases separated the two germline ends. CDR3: CAISGGGAGPLVEAFF. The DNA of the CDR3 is TGTGCCATCAGTGGTGGAGGTGCGGGGCCTTTGGTTGAAGCTTTCTTT.

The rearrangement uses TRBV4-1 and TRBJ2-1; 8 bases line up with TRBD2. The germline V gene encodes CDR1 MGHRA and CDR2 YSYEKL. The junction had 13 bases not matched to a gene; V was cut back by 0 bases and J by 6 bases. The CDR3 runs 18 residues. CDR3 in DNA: TGCGCCAGCAGCCAAGACCTCAACCGGGGGGGCCCTCGCAATGAGCAGTTCTTC. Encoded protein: CASSQDLNRGGPRNEQFF.

The CDR3 is CASRSEASRSPLHF. The CDR3 bases are TGTGCCAGCAGGTCAGAGGCCTCGAGATCACCCCTCCACTTT. This chain connects TRBV6-1 to TRBJ1-6; no clear D gene. The CDR3 has 14 amino acids. V was shortened by 6 bases and J by 10 bases, with 16 bases between the two germline ends. Germline CDR1 reads MNHNS; CDR2 reads SASEGT.

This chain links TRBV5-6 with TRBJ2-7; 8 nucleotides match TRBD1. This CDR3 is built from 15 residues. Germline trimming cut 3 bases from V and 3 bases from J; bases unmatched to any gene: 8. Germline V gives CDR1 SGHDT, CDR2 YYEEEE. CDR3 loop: CASSSRDRLRYEQYF. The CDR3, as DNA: TGTGCCAGCAGCTCCCGGGACAGGCTACGCTACGAGCAGTACTTC.

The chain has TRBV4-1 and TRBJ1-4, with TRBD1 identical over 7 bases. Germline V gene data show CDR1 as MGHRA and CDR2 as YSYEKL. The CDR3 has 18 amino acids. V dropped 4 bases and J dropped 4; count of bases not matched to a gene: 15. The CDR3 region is CASSRASGATGVNEKLFF. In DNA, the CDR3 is TGCGCCAGCAGCCGAGCATCGGGGGCTACAGGGGTTAATGAAAAACTGTTTTTT.

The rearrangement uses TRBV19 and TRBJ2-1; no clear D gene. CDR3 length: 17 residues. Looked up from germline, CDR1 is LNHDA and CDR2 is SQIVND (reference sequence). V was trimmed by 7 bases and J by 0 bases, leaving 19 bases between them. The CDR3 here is CASNSPDTSSSYNEQFF. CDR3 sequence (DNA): TGTGCCAGTAATTCCCCAGATACCTCCTCCTCCTACAATGAGCAGTTCTTC.

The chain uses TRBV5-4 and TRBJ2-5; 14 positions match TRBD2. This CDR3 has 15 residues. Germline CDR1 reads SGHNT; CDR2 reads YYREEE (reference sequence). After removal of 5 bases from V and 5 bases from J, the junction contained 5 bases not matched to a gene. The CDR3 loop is CASSIGLAGGETQYF. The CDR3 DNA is TGTGCCAGCAGTATAGGACTAGCGGGGGGTGAGACCCAGTACTTC.

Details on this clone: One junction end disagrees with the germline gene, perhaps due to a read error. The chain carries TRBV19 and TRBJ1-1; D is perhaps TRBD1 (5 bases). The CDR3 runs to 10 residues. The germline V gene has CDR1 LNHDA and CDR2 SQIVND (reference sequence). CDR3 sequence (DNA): TGTGCCAGTTCGTCCAGGGAGGCTCTCTTT. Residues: CASSSREALF.

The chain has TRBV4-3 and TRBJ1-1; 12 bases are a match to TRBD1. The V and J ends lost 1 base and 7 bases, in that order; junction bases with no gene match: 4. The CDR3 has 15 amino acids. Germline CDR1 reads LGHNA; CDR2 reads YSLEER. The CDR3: CASSQGGQGANEAFF. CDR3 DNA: TGCGCCAGCAGCCAAGGGGGACAGGGGGCGAATGAAGCTTTCTTT.

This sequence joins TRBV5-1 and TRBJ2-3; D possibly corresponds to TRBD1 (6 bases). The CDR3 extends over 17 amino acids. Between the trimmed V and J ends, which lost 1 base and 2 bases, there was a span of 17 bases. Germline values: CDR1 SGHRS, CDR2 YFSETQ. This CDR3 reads CASSLYLSGQNTDTQYF. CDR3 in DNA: TGCGCCAGCAGCTTGTATCTATCGGGACAAAACACAGATACGCAGTATTTT. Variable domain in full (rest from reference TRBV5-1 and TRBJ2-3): KAGVTQTPRYLIKTRGQQVTLSCSPISGHRSVSWYQQTPGQGLQFLFEYFSETQRNKGNFPGRFSGRQFSNSRSEMNVSTLELGDSALYLCASSLYLSGQNTDTQYFGPGTRLTVL.

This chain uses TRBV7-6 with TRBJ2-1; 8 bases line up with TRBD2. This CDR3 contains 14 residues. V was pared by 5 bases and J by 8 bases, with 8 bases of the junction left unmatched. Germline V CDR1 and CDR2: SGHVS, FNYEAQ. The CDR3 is CASSPPGGWDEQFF. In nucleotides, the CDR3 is TGTGCCAGCAGCCCCCCGGGGGGGTGGGATGAGCAGTTCTTC.

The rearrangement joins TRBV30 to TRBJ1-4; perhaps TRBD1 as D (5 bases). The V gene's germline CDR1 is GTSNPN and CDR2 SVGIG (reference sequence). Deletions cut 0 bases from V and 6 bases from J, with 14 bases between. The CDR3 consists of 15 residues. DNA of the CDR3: TGTGCCTGGAGTGTTGGGCAGGGAGGGCATGAAAAACTGTTTTTT. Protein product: CAWSVGQGGHEKLFF.

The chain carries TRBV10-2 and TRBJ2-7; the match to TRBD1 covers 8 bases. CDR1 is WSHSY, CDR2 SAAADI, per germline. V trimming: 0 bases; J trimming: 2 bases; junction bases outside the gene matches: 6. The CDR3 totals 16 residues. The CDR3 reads CASSESGQGATYEQYF. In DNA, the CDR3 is TGCGCCAGCAGTGAGTCAGGGCAGGGGGCTACCTACGAGCAGTACTTC.

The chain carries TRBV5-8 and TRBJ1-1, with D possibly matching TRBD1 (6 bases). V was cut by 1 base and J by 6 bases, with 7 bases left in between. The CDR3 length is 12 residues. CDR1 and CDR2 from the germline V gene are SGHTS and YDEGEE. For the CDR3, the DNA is TGTGCCAGCAGCTTGAGACAGGCTGAAGCTTTCTTT. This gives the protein CASSLRQAEAFF.

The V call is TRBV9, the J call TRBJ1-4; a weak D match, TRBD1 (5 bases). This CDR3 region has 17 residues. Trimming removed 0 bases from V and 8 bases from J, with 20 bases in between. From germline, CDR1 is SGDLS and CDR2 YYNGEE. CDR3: CASSVEGGDRPGEKLFF. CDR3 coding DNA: TGTGCCAGCAGCGTAGAGGGAGGCGACAGACCAGGGGAAAAACTGTTTTTT.

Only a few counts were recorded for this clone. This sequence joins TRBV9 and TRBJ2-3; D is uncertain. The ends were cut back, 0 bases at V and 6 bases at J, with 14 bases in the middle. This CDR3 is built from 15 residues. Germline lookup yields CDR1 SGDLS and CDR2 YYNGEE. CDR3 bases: TGTGCCAGCAGCGTAGCTGGCTCCCCGTGGGATACGCAGTATTTT. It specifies CASSVAGSPWDTQYF.

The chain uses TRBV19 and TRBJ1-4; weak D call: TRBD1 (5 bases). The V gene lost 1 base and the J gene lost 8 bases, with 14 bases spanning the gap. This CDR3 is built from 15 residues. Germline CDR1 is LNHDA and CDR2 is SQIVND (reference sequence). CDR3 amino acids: CASSIAGRAEEKLFF. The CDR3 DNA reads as TGTGCCAGTAGTATAGCAGGCAGGGCGGAAGAAAAACTGTTTTTT.

In DNA form, the CDR3 reads TGTGCCAGCAGTCACCGGGACAGTAGCACTGAAGCTTTCTTT. This translates into CASSHRDSSTEAFF. This chain joins TRBV6-5 and TRBJ1-1; 7 nucleotides line up with TRBD1. In germline, CDR1 is MNHEY, CDR2 SVGAGI. The CDR3 is 14 residues long. The V segment lost 5 bases and the J segment 4 bases; nucleotides outside the gene matches: 7.

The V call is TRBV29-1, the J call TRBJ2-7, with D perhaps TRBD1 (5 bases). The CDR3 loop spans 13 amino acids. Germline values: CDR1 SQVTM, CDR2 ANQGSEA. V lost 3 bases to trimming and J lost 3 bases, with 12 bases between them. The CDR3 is CSVEGGQGYEQYF. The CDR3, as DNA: TGCAGCGTTGAGGGTGGGCAGGGCTACGAGCAGTACTTC.

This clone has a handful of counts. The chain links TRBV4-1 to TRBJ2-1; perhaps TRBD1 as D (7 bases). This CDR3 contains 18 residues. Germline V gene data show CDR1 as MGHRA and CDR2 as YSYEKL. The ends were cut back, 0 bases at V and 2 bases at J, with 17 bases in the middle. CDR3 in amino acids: CASSQESLAGQPYNEQFF. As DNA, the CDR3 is TGCGCCAGCAGCCAAGAATCACTTGCGGGACAGCCCTACAATGAGCAGTTCTTC.

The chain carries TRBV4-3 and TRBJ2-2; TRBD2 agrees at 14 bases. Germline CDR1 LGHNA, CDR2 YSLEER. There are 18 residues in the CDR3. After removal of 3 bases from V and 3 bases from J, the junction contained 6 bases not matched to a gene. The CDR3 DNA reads TGCGCCAGCAGCCATGGGACTAGCGGGGGTTCTGACACCGGGGAGCTGTTTTTT. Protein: CASSHGTSGGSDTGELFF.

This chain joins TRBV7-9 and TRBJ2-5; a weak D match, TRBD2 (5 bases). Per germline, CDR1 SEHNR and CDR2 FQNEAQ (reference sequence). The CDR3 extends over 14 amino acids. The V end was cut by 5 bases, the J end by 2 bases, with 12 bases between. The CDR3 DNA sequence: TGTGCCAGCAGCGAAGGAGGCACACAAGAGACCCAGTACTTC. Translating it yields CASSEGGTQETQYF. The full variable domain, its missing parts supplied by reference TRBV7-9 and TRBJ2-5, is DTGVSQNPRHKITKRGQNVTFRCDPISEHNRLYWYRQTLGQGPEFLTYFQNEAQLEKSRLLSDRFSAERPKGSFSTLEIQRTEQGDSAMYLCASSEGGTQETQYFGPGTRLLVL.

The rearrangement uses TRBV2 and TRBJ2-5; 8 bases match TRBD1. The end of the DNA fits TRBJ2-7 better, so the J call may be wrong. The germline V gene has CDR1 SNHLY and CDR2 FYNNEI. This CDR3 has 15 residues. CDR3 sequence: CASSRMGQGAYEQYF. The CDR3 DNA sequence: TGTGCCAGCTCGAGGATGGGGCAGGGGGCTTACGAGCAGTACTTC.

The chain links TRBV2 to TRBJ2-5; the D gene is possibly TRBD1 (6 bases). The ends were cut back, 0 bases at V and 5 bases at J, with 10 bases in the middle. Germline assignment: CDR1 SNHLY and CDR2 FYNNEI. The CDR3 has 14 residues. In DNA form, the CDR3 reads TGTGCCAGCAGTGAAGCGGTAGGACAGGAGACCCAGTACTTC. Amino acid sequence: CASSEAVGQETQYF.